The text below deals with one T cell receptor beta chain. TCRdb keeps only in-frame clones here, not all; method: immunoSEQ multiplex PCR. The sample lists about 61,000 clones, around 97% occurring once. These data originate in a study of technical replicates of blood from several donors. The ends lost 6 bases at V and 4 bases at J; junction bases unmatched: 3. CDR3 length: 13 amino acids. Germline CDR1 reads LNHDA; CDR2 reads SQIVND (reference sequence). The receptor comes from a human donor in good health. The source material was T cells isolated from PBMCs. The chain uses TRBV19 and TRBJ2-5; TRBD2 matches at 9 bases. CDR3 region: CASSSGRSETQYF. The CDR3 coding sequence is TGTGCCAGTAGCAGCGGGAGGTCAGAGACCCAGTACTTC.